These T cell receptor beta chains were read from a single sample in a study of cytomegalovirus exposure and HLA in healthy donors. Data came from immunoSEQ multiplex PCR; TCRdb stores just in-frame clones and leaves some out. The repertoire holds 90,000 to 100,000 clones, with around four fifths as singletons. Sequenced material: PBMCs. Receptors originate from an older woman in good health and CMV-seronegative. Each CDR3 is given with its conserved first and last residue. The D gene is left open where the match is weak. Size tells how often a clone was seen (once, few, many) or the class of an expanded clone, and some rows leave it out.

-	TRBJ2-3	-	TRBV5-4	CASSLSTDTQYF	TGTGCCAGCAGCTTGTCTACAGATACGCAGTATTTT
-	TRBJ2-1	TRBD2	TRBV6-5	CASRLAGSSYNEQFF	TGTGCCAGCAGATTAGCGGGGAGCTCCTACAATGAGCAGTTCTTC
-	TRBJ1-2	TRBD1	TRBV19	CASRSARDSPYGYTF	TGTGCCAGTAGATCCGCCCGGGACAGCCCTTATGGCTACACCTTC
-	TRBJ1-2	TRBD1	TRBV9	CASSVGGRGLSDGYTF	TGTGCCAGCAGCGTAGGTGGCAGGGGGCTTTCGGATGGCTACACCTTC
-	TRBJ1-3	-	TRBV9	CASSEQVGGNTIYF	TGTGCCAGCAGCGAACAGGTGGGGGGAAACACCATATATTTT
-	TRBJ2-3	TRBD1	TRBV5-5	CASSIQGLTDTQYF	TGTGCCAGCAGCATACAGGGGTTGACAGATACGCAGTATTTT
-	TRBJ2-5	-	TRBV11-2	CASSLEGSGGQYF	TGTGCCAGCAGCTTAGAAGGTTCAGGAGGCCAGTACTTC
-	TRBJ1-1	TRBD1	TRBV19	CASTTGETEAFF	TGTGCCAGTACGACAGGGGAGACTGAAGCTTTCTTT
-	TRBJ1-2	-	TRBV2	CASSEAGGRQWGYTF	TGTGCCAGCAGTGAAGCCGGAGGGCGGCAGTGGGGCTACACCTTC
-	TRBJ1-4	TRBD1	TRBV29-1	CSVPGTANEKLFF	TGCAGCGTCCCCGGGACAGCTAATGAAAAACTGTTTTTT
-	TRBJ2-1	TRBD2	TRBV13	CASSAPGTSWYNEQFF	TGTGCCAGCAGCGCCCCCGGGACTAGCTGGTACAATGAGCAGTTCTTC
-	TRBJ2-2	TRBD2	TRBV30	CAWRPWAGGPTGELFF	TGTGCCTGGAGACCCTGGGCGGGAGGCCCCACCGGGGAGCTGTTTTTT
-	TRBJ1-2	-	TRBV29-1	CSVGQANYGYTF	TGCAGCGTTGGACAGGCTAACTATGGCTACACCTTC
few	TRBJ2-5	-	TRBV25-1	CASSALQERETQYF	TGTGCCAGCAGTGCCCTCCAAGAACGGGAGACCCAGTACTTC